The 27 T cell receptor beta chains listed next were all sequenced from one sample in a study of blood T cell repertoires in COVID-19. The data were produced by immunoSEQ multiplex PCR, yet TCRdb's version contains in-frame clones alone and is incomplete. The profile shows hundreds of thousands of clones, roughly four fifths of them singletons. The sequenced sample was peripheral blood. These receptors were taken from a woman aged 45-65 years with acute or convalescent COVID-19.

The chain is built from TRBV7-9 and TRBJ2-7; 7 bases map to TRBD1. The CDR3 has 17 amino acids. After removal of 5 bases from V and 2 bases from J, the junction contained 15 bases not matched to a gene. CDR1 and CDR2 (germline): SEHNR, FQNEAQ (reference sequence). The CDR3 loop reads CASSASSRTGRPYEQYF. As DNA, the CDR3 is TGTGCCAGCAGCGCATCATCACGGACAGGCAGACCCTACGAGCAGTACTTC.

This clone appeared a single time. The chain links TRBV5-6 to TRBJ1-4; D gene uncertain. The CDR3 runs to 14 residues. Germline loops: CDR1 SGHDT, CDR2 YYEEEE. V was clipped by 2 bases and J by 5 bases, with 10 bases between them. CDR3 residues: CASSLYSTNEKLFF. The DNA for the CDR3 is TGTGCCAGCAGCTTATACAGCACAAATGAAAAACTGTTTTTT. The whole variable domain, filled in from reference TRBV5-6 and TRBJ1-4, reads DAGVTQSPTHLIKTRGQQVTLRCSPKSGHDTVSWYQQALGQGPQFIFQYYEEEERQRGNFPDRFSGHQFPNYSSELNVNALLLGDSALYLCASSLYSTNEKLFFGSGTQLSVL.

This sequence joins TRBV10-3 and TRBJ1-2, with unresolved D. This CDR3 is 13 amino acids long. CDR1 is ENHRY, CDR2 SYGVKD, per germline. The ends were cut back, 3 bases at V and 6 bases at J, with 11 bases in the middle. In nucleotides, the CDR3 is TGTGCCATCAGTGATATACAGATTGATGGCTACACCTTC. Translated, it gives CAISDIQIDGYTF.

The V and J genes are TRBV3-1 (or the pseudogene TRBV3-2) and TRBJ2-3; tentatively, D is TRBD2 (6 bases). Germline V gene data show CDR1 as LGHDT and CDR2 as YNNKEL (reference sequence). Trimming took off 9 bases at V and 3 bases at J, with 10 bases between the two ends. This CDR3 contains 12 residues. CDR3: CASARGTDTQYF. The CDR3, as DNA: TGTGCCAGTGCCCGGGGGACAGATACGCAGTATTTT.

The rearrangement uses TRBV13 and TRBJ1-6; D ambiguous. This CDR3 is built from 16 residues. CDR1 is PRHDT and CDR2 is FYEKMQ in the germline V gene (reference sequence). Trimming removed 5 bases from V and 6 bases from J, with 17 bases in between. The CDR3 DNA reads TGTGCCAGCAGCCTCCGGACGGGGAGGAGTAATTCACCCCTCCACTTT. Its translation is CASSLRTGRSNSPLHF.

The V and J genes are TRBV6-2 or TRBV6-3 and TRBJ1-1, with D perhaps matching TRBD1 (6 bases). CDR1 and CDR2 from the germline V gene are MNHEY and SVGEGT. Trimming left V 5 bases short and J 0 bases short, with 13 bases between. This CDR3 spans 15 amino acids. Written as DNA, the CDR3 is TGTGCCAGCAGTGACCCGGGACAAATGAACACTGAAGCTTTCTTT. It encodes CASSDPGQMNTEAFF.

This rearrangement joins TRBV2 to TRBJ1-5; D not resolved. The CDR3 spans 14 residues. Looked up from germline, CDR1 is SNHLY and CDR2 is FYNNEI. With 2 bases removed from V and 0 bases from J, the gap between germline ends came to 5 bases. The CDR3 loop is CASSELYSNQPQHF. The CDR3 region has the DNA TGTGCCAGCAGTGAACTATATAGCAATCAGCCCCAGCATTTT. Full variable domain (outside the CDR3, taken from reference TRBV2 and TRBJ1-5): EPEVTQTPSHQVTQMGQEVILRCVPISNHLYFYWYRQILGQKVEFLVSFYNNEISEKSEIFDDQFSVERPDGSNFTLKIRSTKLEDSAMYFCASSELYSNQPQHFGDGTRLSIL.

The V gene is TRBV11-3, the J gene TRBJ2-5; possibly TRBD2 for D (6 bases). The V gene's germline CDR1 is SGHNT and CDR2 YENEEA. The CDR3 length is 14 residues. The ends were cut back, 5 bases at V and 5 bases at J, with 15 bases in the middle. CDR3 sequence reads: CASSPRGRSETQYF. The CDR3 DNA reads TGTGCCAGCAGCCCTCGAGGGAGGTCGGAGACCCAGTACTTC.

This chain links TRBV7-9 with TRBJ2-1; weak D call: TRBD1 (6 bases). Germline assignment: CDR1 SEHNR and CDR2 FQNEAQ (reference sequence). CDR3 length equals 15 residues. V was trimmed by 5 bases and J by 5 bases, leaving 16 bases between them. The CDR3 sequence: CASSPRGTVNNEQFF. DNA of the CDR3: TGTGCCAGCAGCCCAAGGGGGACGGTCAACAATGAGCAGTTCTTC.

The CDR3, as DNA: TGTGCCAGCAGTTACTCGGCGGGCCGAGCTGAAGCTTTCTTT. Its protein product is CASSYSAGRAEAFF. The chain is built from TRBV6-6 and TRBJ1-1, with D hard to call. The germline V gene has CDR1 MNHNY and CDR2 SVGAGI (reference sequence). The CDR3 is made up of 14 amino acids. Trimming took off 0 bases at V and 6 bases at J, with 11 bases between the two ends.

This chain connects TRBV28 to TRBJ2-5, with a possible D match to TRBD2 (5 bases). V was shortened by 6 bases and J by 2 bases, with 19 bases between the two germline ends. The germline V gene encodes CDR1 MDHEN and CDR2 SYDVKM. The CDR3 totals 16 residues. The DNA of the CDR3 is TGTGCCAGCAGGCTCCCGGTGGCGGGCGGACAAGAGACCCAGTACTTC. It codes for CASRLPVAGGQETQYF.

The rearrangement links TRBV10-3 to TRBJ2-7; 10 nucleotides match TRBD2. Losses at the gene ends were 10 bases for V and 7 bases for J; bases not matched to a gene: 13. Germline assignment: CDR1 ENHRY and CDR2 SYGVKD. The CDR3 runs to 14 residues. The CDR3 loop is CATRGSGRAPEQYF. CDR3 nucleotides: TGTGCCACGCGGGGGAGCGGGAGGGCCCCGGAGCAGTACTTC.

The rearrangement joins TRBV16 to TRBJ1-1; 9 bases are shared with TRBD1. The V gene's germline CDR1 is KGHSY and CDR2 FQNENV. The CDR3 extends over 18 amino acids. J lost 1 base, V lost 4 bases, and 13 bases had no gene match. CDR3 sequence: CASSRLTGGVVENTEAFF. CDR3 in DNA: TGTGCCAGCAGCCGATTGACAGGGGGTGTCGTGGAGAACACTGAAGCTTTCTTT. Filled out from reference TRBV16 and TRBJ1-1, the complete variable domain reads GEEVAQTPKHLVRGEGQKAKLYCAPIKGHSYVFWYQQVLKNEFKFLISFQNENVFDETGMPKERFSAKCLPNSPCSLEIQATKLEDSAVYFCASSRLTGGVVENTEAFFGQGTRLTVV.

The chain employs TRBV28 and TRBJ2-3; possibly TRBD2 for D (5 bases). The ends were cut back, 3 bases at V and 0 bases at J, with 13 bases in the middle. Germline V lookup: CDR1 MDHEN, CDR2 SYDVKM. The CDR3 is 16 residues long. This chain's CDR3 is CASSFAERSSTDTQYF. CDR3 sequence (DNA): TGTGCCAGCAGTTTCGCAGAGCGGAGTAGCACAGATACGCAGTATTTT.

The genes are TRBV6-5 and TRBJ2-1; 9 positions match TRBD2. Germline V gene lookup returns CDR1 MNHEY and CDR2 SVGAGI. The ends lost 4 bases at V and 6 bases at J; junction bases unmatched: 10. The CDR3 sequence is 16 residues long. CDR3 nucleotides: TGTGCCAGCAGTTTAGCGGGAGTGTCGTTCATCAATGAGCAGTTCTTC. Protein product: CASSLAGVSFINEQFF.

This clone was recorded only once. J is TRBJ2-3 and V is TRBV3-1 (or the pseudogene TRBV3-2), with a weak D call TRBD1 (6 bases). Trimming pared 6 bases from V and 5 bases from J, leaving 9 bases between. CDR1 and CDR2 from the germline V gene are LGHDT and YNNKEL (reference sequence). The CDR3 is 12 residues long. The CDR3 region has the DNA TGTGCCAGCAGGGGGGCGGGAGATACGCAGTATTTT. Residues: CASRGAGDTQYF.

The table lists this clone with a few counts. The chain couples TRBV6-6 to TRBJ1-2, with 7 bases that match TRBD1. CDR3 length equals 13 residues. Germline CDR1 MNHNY, CDR2 SVGAGI (reference sequence). The trim removed 6 bases at V and 3 bases at J, leaving 4 bases unmatched. The CDR3 sequence is CASSRRGDYGYTF. The CDR3 region has the DNA TGTGCCAGCAGCCGCAGGGGGGACTATGGCTACACCTTC.

This clone showed up just a few times. The chain has TRBV6-2 or TRBV6-3 and TRBJ2-6, with 8 positions matching TRBD1. The germline CDR1 and CDR2 sequences are MNHEY and SVGEGT. This CDR3 has 20 residues. After removal of 5 bases from V and 0 bases from J, the junction contained 15 bases not matched to a gene. The CDR3 nucleotides read TGTGCCAGCAGTCGGACAGGGCAGGCAAGAGCGGGCTCTGGGGCCAACGTCCTGACTTTC. Translation gives CASSRTGQARAGSGANVLTF.

The V call is TRBV19, the J call TRBJ2-3; 8 bases map to TRBD2. The CDR3 has 15 amino acids. V lost 1 base and J lost 4; bases outside the gene matches: 4. Germline V gene lookup returns CDR1 LNHDA and CDR2 SQIVND (reference sequence). The CDR3 bases are TGTGCCAGTAGTATAGCGGGAGGGCCAGCAGATACGCAGTATTTT. It translates to CASSIAGGPADTQYF. The full variable domain, its missing parts supplied by reference TRBV19 and TRBJ2-3, is DGGITQSPKYLFRKEGQNVTLSCEQNLNHDAMYWYRQDPGQGLRLIYYSQIVNDFQKGDIAEGYSVSREKKESFPLTVTSAQKNPTAFYLCASSIAGGPADTQYFGPGTRLTVL.

The chain uses TRBV2 and TRBJ2-2; tentative D call: TRBD1 (5 bases). Trimming stripped 7 bases from V and 4 bases from J, with 10 bases between. This CDR3 comprises 13 residues. The germline gives CDR1 SNHLY, CDR2 FYNNEI. This chain's CDR3 is CASIPTATGELFF. The CDR3 DNA is TGTGCCAGCATTCCGACAGCCACCGGGGAGCTGTTTTTT.

The chain recombines TRBV11-3 with TRBJ2-3; 8 positions agree with TRBD2. Germline V CDR1 and CDR2: SGHNT, YENEEA. V lost 1 base to trimming and J lost 10 bases; unmatched junction nucleotides: 4. The CDR3 has 13 amino acids. The DNA of the CDR3 is TGTGCCAGCAGCTTAGGGCAGCGGGAGTCGCAGTATTTT. Translated, it gives CASSLGQRESQYF.

The chain uses TRBV6-5 and TRBJ2-7; 8 bases map to TRBD1. The CDR3 loop spans 13 amino acids. J lost 4 bases, V lost 5 bases, and 4 bases had no gene match. CDR1 is MNHEY and CDR2 is SVGAGI in the germline V gene. As DNA, the CDR3 is TGTGCCAGCAGTCAGGACAGGGTTTACGAGCAGTACTTC. Protein: CASSQDRVYEQYF.

The rearrangement uses TRBV7-2 and TRBJ2-5; D is unresolved. Germline V gene sequence: CDR1 SGHTA, CDR2 FQGNSA. CDR3 length equals 14 residues. The V end was cut by 1 base, the J end by 0 bases, with 6 bases between. The CDR3 loop reads CASSLGQDQETQYF. CDR3 in DNA: TGTGCCAGCAGCTTAGGCCAGGACCAAGAGACCCAGTACTTC.

This clone was counted a single time. The chain links TRBV5-4 to TRBJ2-1; 9 bases line up with TRBD1. Losses at the gene ends were 5 bases for V and 4 bases for J; bases not matched to a gene: 4. Germline V gene sequence: CDR1 SGHNT, CDR2 YYREEE (reference sequence). This CDR3 has 14 residues. In DNA form, the CDR3 reads TGTGCCAGCAGGGTACAGGGGGCGTACAATGAGCAGTTCTTC. This sequence encodes CASRVQGAYNEQFF.

The chain uses TRBV6-5 and TRBJ2-7, with a possible D match to TRBD1 (7 bases). CDR1 is MNHEY and CDR2 is SVGAGI in the germline V gene. The CDR3 is 15 amino acids. Trimming left V 6 bases short and J 2 bases short, with 17 bases between. CDR3 amino acids: CASSLRRGQTYEQYF. The CDR3 DNA is TGTGCCAGCAGCCTTCGGAGGGGGCAAACCTACGAGCAGTACTTC.

This chain connects TRBV23-1 to TRBJ2-1, with 7 bases matching TRBD1. TRBV23-1 is classed as an ORF, of uncertain function. The CDR3 is 15 amino acids. Trimming removed 4 bases from V and 5 bases from J; junction bases left unmatched: 8. The CDR3 spells CASSRTGQTNNEQFF. DNA of the CDR3: TGCGCCAGCAGTCGTACGGGACAGACCAACAATGAGCAGTTCTTC.

The J gene is TRBJ2-3, the V gene TRBV5-1; D remains ambiguous. V was shortened by 0 bases and J by 3 bases, with 8 bases between the two germline ends. This CDR3 comprises 14 residues. CDR1 and CDR2 (germline): SGHRS, YFSETQ. The CDR3 DNA follows: TGCGCCAGCAGCTTGGCTGCAGTAACAGATACGCAGTATTTT. Its translation is CASSLAAVTDTQYF. Full variable domain (outside the CDR3, taken from reference TRBV5-1 and TRBJ2-3): KAGVTQTPRYLIKTRGQQVTLSCSPISGHRSVSWYQQTPGQGLQFLFEYFSETQRNKGNFPGRFSGRQFSNSRSEMNVSTLELGDSALYLCASSLAAVTDTQYFGPGTRLTVL.